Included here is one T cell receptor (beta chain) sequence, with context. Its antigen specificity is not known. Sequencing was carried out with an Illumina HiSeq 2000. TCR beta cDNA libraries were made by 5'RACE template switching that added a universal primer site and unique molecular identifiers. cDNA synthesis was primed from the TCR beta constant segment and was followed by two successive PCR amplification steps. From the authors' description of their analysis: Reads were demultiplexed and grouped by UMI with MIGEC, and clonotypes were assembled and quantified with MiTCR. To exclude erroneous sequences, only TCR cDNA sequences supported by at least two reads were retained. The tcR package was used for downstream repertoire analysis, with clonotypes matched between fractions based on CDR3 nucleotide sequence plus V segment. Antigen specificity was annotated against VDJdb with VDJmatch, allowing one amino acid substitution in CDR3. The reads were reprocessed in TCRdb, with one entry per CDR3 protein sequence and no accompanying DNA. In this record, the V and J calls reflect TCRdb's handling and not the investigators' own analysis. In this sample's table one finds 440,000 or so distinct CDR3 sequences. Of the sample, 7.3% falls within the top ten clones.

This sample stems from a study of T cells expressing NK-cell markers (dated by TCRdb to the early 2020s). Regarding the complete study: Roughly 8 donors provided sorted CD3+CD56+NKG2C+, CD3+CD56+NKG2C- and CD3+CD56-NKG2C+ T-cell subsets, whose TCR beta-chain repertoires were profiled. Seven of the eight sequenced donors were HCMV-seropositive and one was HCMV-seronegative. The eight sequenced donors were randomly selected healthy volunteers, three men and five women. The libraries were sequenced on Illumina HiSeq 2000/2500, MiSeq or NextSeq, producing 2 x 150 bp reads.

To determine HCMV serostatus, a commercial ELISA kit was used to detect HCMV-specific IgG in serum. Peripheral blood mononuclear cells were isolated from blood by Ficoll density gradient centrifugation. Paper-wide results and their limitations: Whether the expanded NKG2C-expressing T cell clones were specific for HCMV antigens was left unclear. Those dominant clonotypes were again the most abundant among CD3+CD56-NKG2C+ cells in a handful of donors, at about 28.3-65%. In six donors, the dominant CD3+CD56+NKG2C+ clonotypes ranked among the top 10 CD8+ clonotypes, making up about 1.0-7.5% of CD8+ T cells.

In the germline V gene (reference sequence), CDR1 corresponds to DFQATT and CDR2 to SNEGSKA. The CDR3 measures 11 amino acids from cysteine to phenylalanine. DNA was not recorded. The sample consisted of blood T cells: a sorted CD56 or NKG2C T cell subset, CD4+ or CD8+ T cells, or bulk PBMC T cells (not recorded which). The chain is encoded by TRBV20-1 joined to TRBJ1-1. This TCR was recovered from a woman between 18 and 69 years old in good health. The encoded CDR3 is CRVIRNTEAFF.